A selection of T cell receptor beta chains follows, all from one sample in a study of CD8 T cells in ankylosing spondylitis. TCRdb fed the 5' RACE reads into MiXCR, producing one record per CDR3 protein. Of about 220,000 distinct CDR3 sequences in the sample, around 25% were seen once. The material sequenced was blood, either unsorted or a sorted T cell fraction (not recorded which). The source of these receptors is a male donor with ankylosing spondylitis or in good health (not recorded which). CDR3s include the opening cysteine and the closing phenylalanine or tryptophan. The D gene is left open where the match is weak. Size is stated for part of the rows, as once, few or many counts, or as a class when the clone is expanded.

TGTGCCAGCTCCCTCTCGGAGGGTCGCAACTATGGCTACACCTTC,CASSLSEGRNYGYTF,TRBV6-1,NA,TRBJ1-2,many
TGTGCCATCGAGGGGCTGCACAATGAGCAGTTCTTC,CAIEGLHNEQFF,TRBV10-3,NA,TRBJ2-1,few
TGTGCCAGCAGTAGGGGACTATCGTCCGGGGAGCTGTTTTTT,CASSRGLSSGELFF,TRBV6-1,TRBD2,TRBJ2-2,NA
TGTGCCATCAGTGCTAGCGGGAGCTTTGATACGCAGTATTTT,CAISASGSFDTQYF,TRBV10-3,TRBD2,TRBJ2-3,NA
TGTGCCAGCACCACAGTAGACTCTGGAAACACCATATATTTT,CASTTVDSGNTIYF,TRBV7-2,NA,TRBJ1-3,NA
TGTGCCAGCAGCCAAGGCGAGAGGGGTCGGGGTGGCACAGATACGCAGTATTTT,CASSQGERGRGGTDTQYF,TRBV4-2,NA,TRBJ2-3,many
TGCAGTGCCCCCCCGCCGGGGTTCGTAAGTGAGCAGTTCTTC,CSAPPPGFVSEQFF,TRBV20-1,NA,TRBJ2-1,many
TGTGCCACCAGCGCTCGCGACGGGGTAGGGGGACTATATGGCTACACCTTC,CATSARDGVGGLYGYTF,TRBV15,NA,TRBJ1-2,many
TGCGCCAGCAGCCAAGGGGTGAACACAGATACGCAGTATTTT,CASSQGVNTDTQYF,TRBV4-3,NA,TRBJ2-3,many
TGCAGTGCTAGTAAGCCAGGGGTCCCCTACGAGCAGTACTTC,CSASKPGVPYEQYF,TRBV20-1,NA,TRBJ2-7,few
TGTGCCAGCAGTGAATTCCTAGCGGGAGTGACAGATACGCAGTATTTT,CASSEFLAGVTDTQYF,TRBV25-1,TRBD2,TRBJ2-3,NA
TGCAGTGCTAGCCCCCCACTAGCGGGCCGCCAAGAGACCCAGTACTTC,CSASPPLAGRQETQYF,TRBV20-1,TRBD2,TRBJ2-5,NA
TGCAGTGCTCAGATGGGAGGGCGGGAGCAGTTCTTC,CSAQMGGREQFF,TRBV20-1,TRBD2,TRBJ2-1,many
TGCAGCGTTGAAAGCGGCCGTACCAAGGGCGAGCAGTACTTC,CSVESGRTKGEQYF,TRBV29-1,NA,TRBJ2-7,few
TGCAGTGCTTCCCCAAGGTGGTCCCGGGGGGAGACCCAGTACTTC,CSASPRWSRGETQYF,TRBV20-1,NA,TRBJ2-5,many
TGTGCCAGCCACAGGGTGGGTCTATCCGTTGATGAGCAGTTCTTC,CASHRVGLSVDEQFF,TRBV2,NA,TRBJ2-1,NA
TGCGCCAGCAGCCAAGTCCTAACACTACCGATGGACGGGGAGCTGTTTTTT,CASSQVLTLPMDGELFF,TRBV4-1,NA,TRBJ2-2,NA
TGCGCCAGCAGCCAAGAGAGGGGGCTAGCGGAGAACAATGAGCAGTTCTTC,CASSQERGLAENNEQFF,TRBV4-3,NA,TRBJ2-1,NA
TGCAGCGCGGTGGACGGGGCGGGGGGAGCTTTCTTT,CSAVDGAGGAFF,TRBV29-1,NA,TRBJ1-1,many
TGTGCCAGCAGCTTAGCGGAGTGGGAGACCCAGTACTTC,CASSLAEWETQYF,TRBV11-1,NA,TRBJ2-5,many
TGCAGTGCTAGAGCCCCAGGAGCGGTCCTCGGTAATGAGCAGTTCTTC,CSARAPGAVLGNEQFF,TRBV20-1,NA,TRBJ2-1,many
TGCGCCAGCAGCAGAGGACAGGGGACGTTCCAAGAGACCCAGTACTTC,CASSRGQGTFQETQYF,TRBV5-1,TRBD1,TRBJ2-5,NA
TGCAGTGCCGGGAGGCTCCGGCCCTACGAGCAGTACTTC,CSAGRLRPYEQYF,TRBV20-1,TRBD2,TRBJ2-7,NA
TGTGCCACGGGGCAGAACTATGGCTACACCTTC,CATGQNYGYTF,TRBV6-5,NA,TRBJ1-2,many
TGTGCCAGCAGTTTATCGGCTCAGGGGTACAATGAGCAGTTCTTC,CASSLSAQGYNEQFF,TRBV12-3/TRBV12-4,NA,TRBJ2-1,many
TGCAGTGCTAGGCACCATCCCTCGCGTGTGGGCTACGAGCAGTACTTC,CSARHHPSRVGYEQYF,TRBV20-1,NA,TRBJ2-7,NA
TGTGCCAGCAGTCGCGGGACAGGGGGCTCTGGGGCCAACGTCCTGACTTTC,CASSRGTGGSGANVLTF,TRBV5-5,TRBD1,TRBJ2-6,NA
TGTGCCAGCAGCTTAGCGGCTGGGCCTAACTCTGGAAACACCATATATTTT,CASSLAAGPNSGNTIYF,TRBV7-8,NA,TRBJ1-3,many
TGTGCCAGCAATTACGCCGGGACGGTATATGGCTACACCTTC,CASNYAGTVYGYTF,TRBV12-3/TRBV12-4,NA,TRBJ1-2,many
TGTGCCAGCAGCTTACGGGGTTATAATTCACCCCTCCACTTT,CASSLRGYNSPLHF,TRBV11-2,NA,TRBJ1-6,many
TGTGCCAGCAGTTTGGTCCCAGGGGGCGCAGCTAACTATGGCTACACCTTC,CASSLVPGGAANYGYTF,TRBV12-3/TRBV12-4,TRBD1,TRBJ1-2,many
TGTGCCAGCAGTTTTCACGAGAGGGGGGAGCTGTTTTTT,CASSFHERGELFF,TRBV12-3/TRBV12-4,NA,TRBJ2-2,many
TGTGCCAGCAGTCCGACCCGTGGGTACACAGATACGCAGTATTTT,CASSPTRGYTDTQYF,TRBV12-3/TRBV12-4,NA,TRBJ2-3,NA
TGCGCCAGCAGCTTGAGGACAGCAAATAATTCACCCCTCCACTTT,CASSLRTANNSPLHF,TRBV5-1,NA,TRBJ1-6,NA
TGCAGTGCTTCGGGAAATAGCAATGAGCAGTTCTTC,CSASGNSNEQFF,TRBV20-1,NA,TRBJ2-1,few
TGCAGCGTTTCTAGCGGTGGGGAGACCCAGTACTTC,CSVSSGGETQYF,TRBV29-1,TRBD2,TRBJ2-5,NA
TGTGCCAGCAGCGTAGAGGCCAGGGCACCACGCTCTGGGGCCAACGTCCTGACTTTC,CASSVEARAPRSGANVLTF,TRBV9,NA,TRBJ2-6,many
TGCGCCAGCAGCTTTACTACTAGCGGGGGACTTCACAATGAGCAGTTCTTC,CASSFTTSGGLHNEQFF,TRBV5-1,TRBD2,TRBJ2-1,NA
TGCAGCGTTGAAGCGGCTAGCGGGAGAGGGGCCAAAAACATTCAGTACTTC,CSVEAASGRGAKNIQYF,TRBV29-1,TRBD2,TRBJ2-4,NA
TGTGCCAGCAGCGCCCACAGGGCGAACACTGAAGCTTTCTTT,CASSAHRANTEAFF,TRBV7-2,NA,TRBJ1-1,many
TGCGCCAGCAGCCAAGGAAGCGGTCAAGAGACCCAGTACTTC,CASSQGSGQETQYF,TRBV4-1,NA,TRBJ2-5,many
TGTGCCAGCGGGGCAGGGGGCACCTTGAGCTCCTATAATTCACCCCTCCACTTT,CASGAGGTLSSYNSPLHF,TRBV27,TRBD1,TRBJ1-6,many
TGCGCCAGCAGCCGCCAAGGAGATTTTGAAAAACTGTTTTTT,CASSRQGDFEKLFF,TRBV5-1,NA,TRBJ1-4,NA
TGCGCCAGCTCCTTTAGCGGGAGTGACACCGGGGAGCTGTTTTTT,CASSFSGSDTGELFF,TRBV5-1,TRBD2,TRBJ2-2,few
TGCAGCTGGGACAGCTCCTACAATGAGCAGTTCTTC,CSWDSSYNEQFF,TRBV20-1,TRBD1,TRBJ2-1,few
TGCAGCGTTGAGGGACAGGGTGGTATTGAGCAGTTCTTC,CSVEGQGGIEQFF,TRBV29-1,TRBD1,TRBJ2-1,few
TGTGCCAGCAGCCCCTCCGGGACAGGGAGATCACCCCTCCACTTT,CASSPSGTGRSPLHF,TRBV5-6,TRBD1,TRBJ1-6,NA
TGCAGTGCTATACAGGGGGTTCGTTATGGCTACACCTTC,CSAIQGVRYGYTF,TRBV20-1,TRBD1,TRBJ1-2,NA
TGTGCCAGCAGGGTTGGGGTGAATCAGCCCCAGCATTTT,CASRVGVNQPQHF,TRBV11-2,NA,TRBJ1-5,many
TGTGCCAGCAGTTACTCGATTCAGGGGGCGAACACTGAAGCTTTCTTT,CASSYSIQGANTEAFF,TRBV6-5,TRBD1,TRBJ1-1,NA
TGTGCCAGCACCAATAACCCTCAGGGTGGGGAGCTGTTTTTT,CASTNNPQGGELFF,TRBV6-6,NA,TRBJ2-2,many
TGTGCCAGCAGTGAGTACAATGAGCAGTTCTTC,CASSEYNEQFF,TRBV3-1,NA,TRBJ2-1,many
TGTGCCAGCAGCTTAGCCCGGCCCACGCAGGGCGAGCAGTACTTC,CASSLARPTQGEQYF,TRBV7-8,NA,TRBJ2-7,NA
TGCGCCAGCAGCCAAGATCTGGACAGGGGAGAGACCCAGTACTTC,CASSQDLDRGETQYF,TRBV4-1,TRBD1,TRBJ2-5,many
TGTGCCAGCAGCACCGGGATCCAAGAGACCCAGTACTTC,CASSTGIQETQYF,TRBV7-2,NA,TRBJ2-5,NA
TGCAGTGTAACCGGGACAGGGCGGGAGACCCAGTACTTC,CSVTGTGRETQYF,TRBV20-1,TRBD1,TRBJ2-5,NA
TGCAGTGCTAGTAAAGGTTTGTCCTACGAGCAGTACTTC,CSASKGLSYEQYF,TRBV20-1,NA,TRBJ2-7,NA
TGCAGCGTTCTAGCGGAGTCCTACAATGAGCAGTTCTTC,CSVLAESYNEQFF,TRBV29-1,TRBD2,TRBJ2-1,many